What follows is one TCR beta chain and its context. Germline loops: CDR1 SGHRS, CDR2 YFSETQ. V lost 0 bases to trimming and J lost 11 bases, with 17 bases between them. This CDR3 is built from 14 residues. The data derive from a study of multiple sclerosis patients with progressive multifocal leukoencephalopathy. As for time point: around six months of natalizumab therapy. Assay used: immunoSEQ multiplex PCR; TCRdb lists only in-frame clones, some missing. The data show around 30,000 clones, about nine tenths seen once. The rearrangement links TRBV5-1 to TRBJ2-5; tentative D call: TRBD2 (5 bases). Source: PBMCs, taken from a patient treated with natalizumab. This TCR came from a human donor with multiple sclerosis. CDR3 region: CASSLGFSVGEQYF. The CDR3 region has the DNA TGCGCCAGCAGCTTGGGTTTCTCCGTCGGGGAGCAGTACTTC.